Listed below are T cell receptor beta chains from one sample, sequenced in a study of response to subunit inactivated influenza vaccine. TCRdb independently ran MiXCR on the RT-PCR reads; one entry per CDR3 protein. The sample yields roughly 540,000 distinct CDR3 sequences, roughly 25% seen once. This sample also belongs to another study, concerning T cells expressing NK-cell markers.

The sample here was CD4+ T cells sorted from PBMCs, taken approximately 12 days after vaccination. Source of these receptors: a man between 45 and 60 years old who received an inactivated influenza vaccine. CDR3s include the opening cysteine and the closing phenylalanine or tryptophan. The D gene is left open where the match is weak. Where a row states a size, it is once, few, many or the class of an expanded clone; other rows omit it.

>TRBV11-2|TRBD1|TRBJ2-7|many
CASRRTGGDSEQYF
TGTGCCAGCAGGAGGACAGGGGGTGACTCCGAGCAGTACTTC
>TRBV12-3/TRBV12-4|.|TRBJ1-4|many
CASSRTAEKLFF
TGTGCCAGCAGTCGGACAGCTGAAAAACTGTTTTTT
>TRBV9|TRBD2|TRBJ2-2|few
CASSVGGLLNTGELFF
TGTGCCAGCAGCGTTGGGGGACTACTTAACACCGGGGAGCTGTTTTTT
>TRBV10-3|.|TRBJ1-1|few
CAISGNLNTEAFF
TGTGCCATCAGTGGAAACCTGAACACTGAAGCTTTCTTT
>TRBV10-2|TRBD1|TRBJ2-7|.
CASSGTGRGYSYEQYF
TGCGCCAGTTCCGGGACAGGCAGAGGGTACTCCTACGAGCAGTACTTC
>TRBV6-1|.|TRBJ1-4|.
CASRRGNEKLFF
TGTGCCAGCCGGAGGGGGAACGAAAAACTGTTTTTT
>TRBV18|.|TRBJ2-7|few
CASSPPGTHTSYEQYF
TGTGCCAGCTCACCACCAGGAACACACACCTCCTACGAGCAGTACTTC
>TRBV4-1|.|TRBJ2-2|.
CASSQGLPGQLFF
TGCGCCAGCAGCCAAGGCCTACCGGGGCAGCTGTTTTTT
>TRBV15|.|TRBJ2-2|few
CATSRDGSGNTGELFF
TGTGCCACCAGCAGAGACGGTAGCGGGAACACCGGGGAGCTGTTTTTT
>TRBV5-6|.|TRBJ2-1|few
CASSGGRVYEQFF
TGTGCCAGCAGCGGGGGGCGCGTCTATGAGCAGTTCTTC
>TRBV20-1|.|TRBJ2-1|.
CSASEASREQFF
TGCAGTGCTAGTGAAGCCTCCAGGGAGCAGTTCTTC
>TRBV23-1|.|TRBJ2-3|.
CASSHGGWTVCTDTQYF
TGCGCCAGCAGTCACGGAGGATGGACAGTTTGCACAGATACGCAGTATTTT
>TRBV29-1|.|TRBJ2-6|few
CSVQGGTGANVLTF
TGCAGCGTTCAGGGAGGAACTGGGGCCAACGTCCTGACTTTC
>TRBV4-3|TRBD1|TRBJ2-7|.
CASSQRQGFYEQYF
TGCGCCAGCAGCCAAAGACAGGGGTTTTACGAGCAGTACTTC
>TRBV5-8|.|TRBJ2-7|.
CASSLKESYEQYF
TGTGCCAGCAGCTTGAAGGAGTCCTACGAGCAGTACTTC
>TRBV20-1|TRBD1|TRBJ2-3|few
CSARPGQGVDTQYF
TGCAGTGCTAGGCCGGGACAGGGGGTAGATACGCAGTATTTT
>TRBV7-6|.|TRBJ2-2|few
CASSTQGGSPTGELFF
TGTGCCAGCAGCACCCAGGGGGGGTCCCCCACCGGGGAGCTGTTTTTT
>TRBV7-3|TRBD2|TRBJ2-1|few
CASSGLTSGGRNEQFF
TGTGCCAGCAGCGGATTGACTAGCGGGGGAAGGAATGAGCAGTTCTTC
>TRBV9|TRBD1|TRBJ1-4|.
CASSKVAGGGNEKLFF
TGTGCCAGCAGCAAGGTCGCAGGGGGGGGTAATGAAAAACTGTTTTTT
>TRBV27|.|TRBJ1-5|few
CASSTGWSNQPQHF
TGTGCCAGCAGCACAGGGTGGAGCAATCAGCCCCAGCATTTT
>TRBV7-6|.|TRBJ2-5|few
CASSLGTTQETQYF
TGTGCCAGCAGCTTAGGGACTACCCAAGAGACCCAGTACTTC
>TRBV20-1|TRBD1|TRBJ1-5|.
CSAIVETGGVTGNQPQHF
TGCAGTGCTATTGTTGAGACAGGGGGCGTAACGGGCAATCAGCCCCAGCATTTT
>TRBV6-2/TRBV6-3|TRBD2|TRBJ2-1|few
CASSYSRLAPSYNEQFF
TGTGCCAGCAGTTACTCCCGACTAGCGCCTTCCTACAATGAGCAGTTCTTC
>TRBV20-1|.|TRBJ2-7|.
CSASPRGGQGQYEQYF
TGCAGTGCTAGTCCCCGAGGCGGGCAGGGTCAGTACGAGCAGTACTTC
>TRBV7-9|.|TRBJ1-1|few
CASSLYENTEAFF
TGTGCCAGCAGCTTATATGAGAACACTGAAGCTTTCTTT
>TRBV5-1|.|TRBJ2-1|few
CAITTLYNEQFF
TGCGCCATCACGACCCTCTACAATGAGCAGTTCTTC
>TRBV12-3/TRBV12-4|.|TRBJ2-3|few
CASSLGGSAYTQYF
TGTGCCAGCAGTTTAGGAGGGTCAGCGTATACGCAGTATTTT
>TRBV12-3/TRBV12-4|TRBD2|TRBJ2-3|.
CASSLSSGGATQYF
TGTGCCAGCAGTTTATCGAGCGGGGGGGCTACGCAGTATTTT
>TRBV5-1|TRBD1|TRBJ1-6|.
CASSLGDRNSPLHF
TGCGCCAGCAGCTTGGGGGACAGAAATTCACCCCTCCACTTT
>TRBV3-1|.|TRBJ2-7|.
CASSQVQGEQYF
TGTGCCAGCAGCCAAGTTCAGGGTGAGCAGTACTTC
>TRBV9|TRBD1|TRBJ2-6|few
CASSVGTGVGANVLTF
TGTGCCAGCAGCGTAGGGACAGGGGTCGGGGCCAACGTCCTGACTTTC
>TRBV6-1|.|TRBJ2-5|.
CASSEDWASQETQYF
TGTGCCAGCAGTGAAGACTGGGCCTCCCAAGAGACCCAGTACTTC
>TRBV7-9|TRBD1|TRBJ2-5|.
CASSLRTGVEETQYF
TGTGCCAGCAGCTTAAGGACAGGGGTAGAAGAGACCCAGTACTTC
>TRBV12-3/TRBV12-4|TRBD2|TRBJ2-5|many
CASSRGTSGSGGRNRETQYF
TGTGCCAGCAGTCGAGGGACTAGCGGGAGCGGGGGCCGTAACCGGGAGACCCAGTACTTC
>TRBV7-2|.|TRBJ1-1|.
CASTKVRDTEAFF
TGTGCCAGCACCAAAGTACGGGACACTGAAGCTTTCTTT
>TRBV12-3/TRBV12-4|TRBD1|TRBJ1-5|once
CASTYRDRGYSNQPQHF
TGTGCCAGCACTTACCGGGACAGGGGGTATAGCAATCAGCCCCAGCATTTT
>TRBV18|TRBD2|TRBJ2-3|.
CASSYGTSGTLYTDTQYF
TGTGCCAGCTCATATGGGACTAGCGGGACGCTCTACACAGATACGCAGTATTTT